This TCR beta chain was obtained from a study of technical replicates of blood from a few donors. This table comes from immunoSEQ multiplex PCR, and its TCRdb copy is limited to in-frame clones, with some not included. The sample carries 80,000 or so clones, nearly 98% recorded once. Trimming removed 0 bases from V and 0 bases from J, with 8 bases in between. Germline V lookup: CDR1 LNHNV, CDR2 YYDKDF (reference sequence). This CDR3 has 16 residues. The TCR was taken from a human donor in good health. V usage is TRBV15 and J usage is TRBJ2-2; D not resolved. The sample taken for sequencing was T cells isolated from PBMCs. CDR3 DNA: TGTGCCACCAGCAGAGATCTGTCCGCGAACACCGGGGAGCTGTTTTTT. Encoded protein: CATSRDLSANTGELFF.